The 10 T cell receptor beta chains listed next were all sequenced from one sample in a study of low-dose radiotherapy and immunotherapy resistance in tumors. cDNA synthesis used a TRAV/TRBV-specific primer set for both chains. TCRs underwent 20 PCR cycles of amplification with a constant-region primer and V-primer adapter. MiXCR was run by TCRdb on the reads, yielding one entry per CDR3 protein. The sample records under 90,000 distinct CDR3 sequences, roughly a sixth being singletons. Time point in this sample: before trial treatment. The material was PBMCs, obtained before treatment. These receptors came from a male donor with prostate cancer.

This clonotype has ten or more counts. This chain connects TRBV19 to TRBJ1-2, with 10 bases matching TRBD1. Trimming removed 6 bases from V and 8 bases from J; junction bases left unmatched: 9. The CDR3 is 14 residues long. Germline values: CDR1 LNHDA, CDR2 SQIVND (reference sequence). CDR3 residues: CASSPDRGPGGYTF. In DNA form, the CDR3 reads TGTGCCAGTAGCCCCGACAGGGGGCCTGGCGGCTACACCTTC. Filled out from reference TRBV19 and TRBJ1-2, the complete variable domain reads DGGITQSPKYLFRKEGQNVTLSCEQNLNHDAMYWYRQDPGQGLRLIYYSQIVNDFQKGDIAEGYSVSREKKESFPLTVTSAQKNPTAFYLCASSPDRGPGGYTFGSGTRLTVV.

As for this clonotype: This probably arose from a read error, given a far larger clone one base away. The rearrangement joins TRBV6-8 to TRBJ2-1, with a weak D call TRBD1 (5 bases). Per germline, CDR1 MNHGY and CDR2 SAAAGT. CDR3 length: 13 residues. For the CDR3, the DNA is TGTGCCAGCGGGGCGCGCTCCTACAATAAGCAGTTCTTC. Translating gives CASGARSYNKQFF.

Many counts were recorded for this clonotype. CDR3 in DNA: TGTGCCAGCAGCCCCGGGACTAGCGGGGGATACGAGCAGTACTTC. Amino acids: CASSPGTSGGYEQYF. The V gene is TRBV5-4, the J gene TRBJ2-7; TRBD2 agrees at 14 bases. The V gene's germline CDR1 is SGHNT and CDR2 YYREEE (reference sequence). CDR3 length: 15 residues. The V gene end was trimmed by 4 bases and the J gene end by 4 bases; junction bases not matched to a gene: 4.

Turning to this clonotype: This may be a read error: a much more frequent sequence differs by one nucleotide. The chain uses TRBV5-8 and TRBJ2-5; 7 nucleotides line up with TRBD2. Germline V gives CDR1 SGHTS, CDR2 YDEGEE. The CDR3 is 14 amino acids. The CDR3 here is CANSLGLHEETQYF. DNA of the CDR3: TGTGCCAACAGCCTGGGACTACATGAAGAGACCCAGTACTTC.

This clonotype has a count of ten or more. This chain connects TRBV2 to TRBJ1-1, with no clear D. The germline V gene has CDR1 SNHLY and CDR2 FYNNEI. This CDR3 comprises 14 residues. Trimming cost V 9 bases and J 6 bases, with 20 bases left between them. The CDR3 DNA follows: TGTGCCAGACAGTGGATTCCGGGGTCCGCTGAAGCTTTCTTT. This codes for CARQWIPGSAEAFF.

This clonotype appeared many times. This chain joins TRBV20-1 and TRBJ2-1; tentatively, D is TRBD1 or TRBD2 (6 bases each). Per the germline V gene, CDR1 is DFQATT and CDR2 is SNEGSKA (reference sequence). This CDR3 is 13 amino acids long. V dropped 2 bases and J dropped 9 bases, with 14 bases sitting between them. The CDR3 nucleotides read TGCAGTGCTAGAAATGTAGGGGGGATTGAGCAGTTCTTC. It codes for CSARNVGGIEQFF.

This clonotype was seen repeatedly, ten times or more. This chain connects TRBV27 to TRBJ1-1; 7 nucleotides align to TRBD1. The trim removed 5 bases at V and 0 bases at J, leaving 9 bases unmatched. The CDR3 has 16 residues. Germline assignment: CDR1 MNHEY and CDR2 SMNVEV (reference sequence). CDR3 region: CASSLGQLNMNTEAFF. As DNA, the CDR3 is TGTGCCAGCAGTCTGGGACAGCTAAACATGAACACTGAAGCTTTCTTT.

About this clonotype: A read error is the likely source, as a far larger clone sits one nucleotide away. V gene TRBV18 combines with J gene TRBJ2-7, with TRBD2 identical over 7 bases. This CDR3 has 16 residues. Germline V gives CDR1 KGHSH, CDR2 LQKENI. V lost 3 bases and J lost 7; bases outside the gene matches: 15. CDR3 sequence: CASSPRAGSSYNEQYF. In nucleotides, the CDR3 is TGTGCCAGCTCACCGCGAGCGGGGTCATCTTACAATGAGCAGTACTTC.

This clonotype showed up many times. The genes are TRBV6-1 and TRBJ1-5, with D tentatively TRBD1 (6 bases). In germline, CDR1 is MNHNS, CDR2 SASEGT. Trimming shortened V by 7 bases and J by 1 base, and 20 bases separated the two germline ends. The CDR3 is 17 amino acids. CDR3 DNA: TGTGCCAGCAAGTCGGTACGGGGGCGCGGGAGCAATCAGCCCCAGCATTTT. It specifies CASKSVRGRGSNQPQHF.

The J gene is TRBJ2-1, the V gene TRBV28, with 8 positions matching TRBD2. CDR1 is MDHEN, CDR2 SYDVKM, per germline. The CDR3 sequence is 14 residues long. After removal of 2 bases from V and 8 bases from J, the junction contained 5 bases not matched to a gene. The CDR3 loop is CASSLRTGGDEQFF. The DNA for the CDR3 is TGTGCCAGCAGTTTACGGACGGGGGGGGATGAGCAGTTCTTC.